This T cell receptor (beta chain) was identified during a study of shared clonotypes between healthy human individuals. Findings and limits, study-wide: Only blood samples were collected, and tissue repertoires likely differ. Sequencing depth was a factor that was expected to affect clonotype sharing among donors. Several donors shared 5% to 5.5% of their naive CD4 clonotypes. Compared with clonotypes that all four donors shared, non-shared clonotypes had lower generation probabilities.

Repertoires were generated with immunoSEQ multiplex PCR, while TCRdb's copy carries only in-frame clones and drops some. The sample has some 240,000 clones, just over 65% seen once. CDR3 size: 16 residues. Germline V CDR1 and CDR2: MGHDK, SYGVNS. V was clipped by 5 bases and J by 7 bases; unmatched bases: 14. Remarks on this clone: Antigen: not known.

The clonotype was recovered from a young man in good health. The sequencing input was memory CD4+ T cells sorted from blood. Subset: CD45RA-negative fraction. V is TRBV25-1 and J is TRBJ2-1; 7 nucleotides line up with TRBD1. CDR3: CASSSYRGLHTNEQFF. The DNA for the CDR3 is TGTGCCAGCAGTAGTTACAGGGGCCTACACACGAATGAGCAGTTCTTC.